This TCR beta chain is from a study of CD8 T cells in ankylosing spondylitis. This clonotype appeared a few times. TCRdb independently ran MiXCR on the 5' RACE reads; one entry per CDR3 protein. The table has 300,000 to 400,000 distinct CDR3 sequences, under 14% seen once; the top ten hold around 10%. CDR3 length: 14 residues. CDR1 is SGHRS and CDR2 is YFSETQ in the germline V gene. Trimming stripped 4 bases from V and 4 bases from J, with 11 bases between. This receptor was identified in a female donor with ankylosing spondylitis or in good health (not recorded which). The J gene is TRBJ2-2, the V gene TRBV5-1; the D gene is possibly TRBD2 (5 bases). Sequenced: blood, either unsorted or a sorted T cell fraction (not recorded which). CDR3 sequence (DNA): TGCGCCAGCAGCCCCACGGGGATCACCGGGGAGCTGTTTTTT. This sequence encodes CASSPTGITGELFF.